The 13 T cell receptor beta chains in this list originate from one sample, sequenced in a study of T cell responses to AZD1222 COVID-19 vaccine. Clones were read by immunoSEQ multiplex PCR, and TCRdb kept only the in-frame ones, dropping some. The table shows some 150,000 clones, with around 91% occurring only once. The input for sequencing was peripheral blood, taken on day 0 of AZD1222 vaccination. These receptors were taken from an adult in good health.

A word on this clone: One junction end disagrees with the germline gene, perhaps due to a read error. The CDR3 sequence is CASSQDLGGRTYVQYF. Written as DNA, the CDR3 is TGTGCCAGCAGCCAAGATCTGGGCGGGCGGACCTACGTGCAGTACTTC. This chain links TRBV4-2 with TRBJ2-7, with D perhaps TRBD2 (5 bases). The CDR3 is 16 amino acids. Germline loops: CDR1 LGHNA, CDR2 YNFKEQ.

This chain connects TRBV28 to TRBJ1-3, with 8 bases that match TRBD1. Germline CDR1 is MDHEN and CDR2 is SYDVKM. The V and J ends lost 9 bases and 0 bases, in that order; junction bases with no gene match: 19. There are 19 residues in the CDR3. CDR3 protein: CARFPQGALPTPSGNTIYF. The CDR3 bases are TGTGCCAGATTCCCCCAGGGGGCTTTACCCACCCCCTCTGGAAACACCATATATTTT.

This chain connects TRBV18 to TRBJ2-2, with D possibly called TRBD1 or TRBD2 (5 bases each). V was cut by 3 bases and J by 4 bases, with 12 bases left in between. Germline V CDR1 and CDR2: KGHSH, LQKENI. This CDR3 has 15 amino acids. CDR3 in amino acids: CASSPPGTGTGELFF. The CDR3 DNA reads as TGTGCCAGCTCACCCCCGGGGACGGGCACCGGGGAGCTGTTTTTT.

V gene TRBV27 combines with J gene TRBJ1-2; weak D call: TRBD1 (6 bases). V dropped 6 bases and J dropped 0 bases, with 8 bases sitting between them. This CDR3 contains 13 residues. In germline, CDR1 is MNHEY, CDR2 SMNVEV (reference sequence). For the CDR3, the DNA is TGTGCCAGCAGGGACAGCCCTAACTATGGCTACACCTTC. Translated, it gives CASRDSPNYGYTF.

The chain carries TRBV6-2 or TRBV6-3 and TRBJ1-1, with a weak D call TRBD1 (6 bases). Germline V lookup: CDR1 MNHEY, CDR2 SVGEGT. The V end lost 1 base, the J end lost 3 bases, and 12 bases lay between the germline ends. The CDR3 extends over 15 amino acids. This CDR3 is CASSYWRDTHTEAFF. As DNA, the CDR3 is TGTGCCAGCAGTTACTGGCGGGACACCCACACTGAAGCTTTCTTT.

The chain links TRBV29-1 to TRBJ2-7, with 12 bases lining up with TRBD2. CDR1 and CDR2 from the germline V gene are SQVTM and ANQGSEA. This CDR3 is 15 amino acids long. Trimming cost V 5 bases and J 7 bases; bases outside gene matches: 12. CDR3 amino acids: CSVPSLAGGPGEQYF. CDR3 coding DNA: TGCAGCGTTCCGTCCCTAGCGGGAGGGCCGGGGGAGCAGTACTTC.

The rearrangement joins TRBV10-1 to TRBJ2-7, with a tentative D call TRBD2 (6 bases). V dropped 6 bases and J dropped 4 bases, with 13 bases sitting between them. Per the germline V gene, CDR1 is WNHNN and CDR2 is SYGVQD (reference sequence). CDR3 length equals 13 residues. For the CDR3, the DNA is TGCGCCAGCAGGAGGGGACTGAGATACGAGCAGTACTTC. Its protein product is CASRRGLRYEQYF.

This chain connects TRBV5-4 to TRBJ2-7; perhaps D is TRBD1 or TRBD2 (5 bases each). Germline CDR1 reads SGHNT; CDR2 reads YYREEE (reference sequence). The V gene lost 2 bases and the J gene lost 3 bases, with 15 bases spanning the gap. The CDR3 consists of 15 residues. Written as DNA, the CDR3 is TGTGCCAGCAGCTTAACCCCGGGACCTATCTACGAGCAGTACTTC. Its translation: CASSLTPGPIYEQYF. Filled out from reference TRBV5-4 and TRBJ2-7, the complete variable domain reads ETGVTQSPTHLIKTRGQQVTLRCSSQSGHNTVSWYQQALGQGPQFIFQYYREEENGRGNFPPRFSGLQFPNYSSELNVNALELDDSALYLCASSLTPGPIYEQYFGPGTRLTVT.

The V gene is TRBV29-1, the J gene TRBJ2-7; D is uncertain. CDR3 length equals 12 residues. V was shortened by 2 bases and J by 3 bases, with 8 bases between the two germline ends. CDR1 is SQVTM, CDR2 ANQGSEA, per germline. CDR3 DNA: TGCAGCGTTGAACTCCAGGACTACGAGCAGTACTTC. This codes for CSVELQDYEQYF.

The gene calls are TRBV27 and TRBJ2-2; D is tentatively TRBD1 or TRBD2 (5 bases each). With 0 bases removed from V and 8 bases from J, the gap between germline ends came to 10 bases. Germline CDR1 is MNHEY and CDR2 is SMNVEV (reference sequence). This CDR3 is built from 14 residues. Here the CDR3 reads CASSLSPGGGELFF. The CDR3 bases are TGTGCCAGCAGTTTATCACCTGGGGGAGGGGAGCTGTTTTTT.

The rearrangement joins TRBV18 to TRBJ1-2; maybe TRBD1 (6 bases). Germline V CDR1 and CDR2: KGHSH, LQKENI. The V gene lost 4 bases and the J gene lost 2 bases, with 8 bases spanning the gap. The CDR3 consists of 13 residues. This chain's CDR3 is CASSRTENYGYTF. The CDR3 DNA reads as TGTGCCAGCTCACGGACAGAGAACTATGGCTACACCTTC.

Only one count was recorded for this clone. The CDR3 is CASRGGTGLPDTQYF. The CDR3 nucleotides are TGTGCCAGCAGGGGCGGGACAGGGTTGCCAGATACGCAGTATTTT. The rearrangement joins TRBV27 to TRBJ2-3, with 9 bases identical to TRBD1. The CDR3 has 15 amino acids. J lost 4 bases, V lost 6 bases, and 8 bases had no gene match. CDR1 and CDR2 (germline): MNHEY, SMNVEV (reference sequence).

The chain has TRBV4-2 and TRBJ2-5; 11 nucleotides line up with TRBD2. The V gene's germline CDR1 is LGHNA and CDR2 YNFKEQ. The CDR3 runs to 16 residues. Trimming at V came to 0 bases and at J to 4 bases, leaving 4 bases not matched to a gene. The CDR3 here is CASSQEVSGRGETQYF. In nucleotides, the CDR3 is TGTGCCAGCAGCCAAGAGGTTAGCGGGAGGGGAGAGACCCAGTACTTC.